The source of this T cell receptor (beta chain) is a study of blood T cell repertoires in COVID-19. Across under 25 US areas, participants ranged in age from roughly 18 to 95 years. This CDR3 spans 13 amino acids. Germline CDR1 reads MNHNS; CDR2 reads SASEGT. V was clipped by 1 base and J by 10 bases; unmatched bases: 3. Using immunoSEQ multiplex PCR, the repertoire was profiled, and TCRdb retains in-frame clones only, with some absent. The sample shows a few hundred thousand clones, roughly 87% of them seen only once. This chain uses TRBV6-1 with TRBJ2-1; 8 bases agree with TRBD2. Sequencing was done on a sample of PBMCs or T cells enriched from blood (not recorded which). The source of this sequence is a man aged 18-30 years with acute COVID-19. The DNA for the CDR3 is TGTGCCAGCAGTGAAGTCGAGCGGGAGGAGCAGTTCTTC. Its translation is CASSEVEREEQFF.